This TCR beta chain was found in a study of shared clonotypes between healthy human individuals. Across the whole study: A donor's plate count was three for CD4 naive and three for CD4 memory; CD8 naive had two and CD8 memory one. Study-level findings and limits: Clonotypes shared by all four sorted-subset donors had higher generation probabilities than non-shared clonotypes. The represented genetic and exposure-history diversity was limited by the small number of donors.

TCRdb's table, derived via immunoSEQ multiplex PCR, lists solely in-frame clones and lacks some. The data contain some 1.5 million clones, 95% to 99% of them singletons. The CDR3 consists of 13 residues. Trimming removed 0 bases from V and 3 bases from J, with 7 bases in between. The germline CDR1 and CDR2 sequences are SGDLS and YYNGEE. In regard to this clone: As yet, its antigen is unknown. This sample also contains other DNA sequences that code for the same CDR3.

This clonotype was sampled from a man younger than 45 in good health. The sequenced sample consisted of naive CD4+ T cells sorted from blood. As to subset: CD45RA+ positively selected. The V gene is TRBV9, the J gene TRBJ2-7, with D possibly being TRBD2 (6 bases). The CDR3 protein is CASSVGGVYEQYF. The CDR3 DNA reads TGTGCCAGCAGCGTAGGGGGGGTCTACGAGCAGTACTTC. Based on the CDR3 plus reference TRBV9 and TRBJ2-7, the full variable domain is DSGVTQTPKHLITATGQRVTLRCSPRSGDLSVYWYQQSLDQGLQFLIQYYNGEERAKGNILERFSAQQFPDLHSELNLSSLELGDSALYFCASSVGGVYEQYFGPGTRLTVT.